These 23 T cell receptor beta chains share one sample of origin, sequenced in a study of blood T cells in healthy people across ages. Together with a sample-barcoded 5' primer, a J-beta primer mix was included in a second PCR lasting about 7 to 12 cycles. TCRdb ran MiXCR on the 5' RACE reads and lists one entry per CDR3 protein. The table lists fewer than 2,000,000 distinct CDR3 sequences, about 39% of them singletons. Sequencing was carried out using blood. The receptors here all came from a human donor in good health.

This clonotype was detected many times. DNA of the CDR3: TGCAGTGCTAACCAAGGGTGGCGGGGGGACGAGCAGTACTTC. It is translated as CSANQGWRGDEQYF. This chain links TRBV20-1 with TRBJ2-7, with 8 bases lining up with TRBD2. Germline V gene data show CDR1 as DFQATT and CDR2 as SNEGSKA (reference sequence). V lost 4 bases to trimming and J lost 5 bases; unmatched junction nucleotides: 10. The CDR3 is made up of 14 amino acids.

The chain has TRBV9 and TRBJ1-2; D perhaps matches TRBD1 (5 bases). The CDR3 runs to 15 residues. Germline values: CDR1 SGDLS, CDR2 YYNGEE. The V end was cut by 2 bases, the J end by 3 bases, with 14 bases between. CDR3 sequence reads: CASSVRGGADYGYTF. In DNA form, the CDR3 reads TGTGCCAGCAGCGTTAGGGGAGGGGCCGACTATGGCTACACCTTC.

In this sample, this clonotype turned up a few times. This chain links TRBV20-1 with TRBJ1-2; possible D gene TRBD1, 5 bases. The germline V and J ends were trimmed by 3 bases and 0 bases, with 14 bases remaining between them. This CDR3 has 15 amino acids. The germline CDR1 and CDR2 sequences are DFQATT and SNEGSKA (reference sequence). The CDR3 loop reads CSASGGNGSNYGYTF. CDR3 bases: TGCAGTGCTAGCGGGGGGAACGGCTCTAACTATGGCTACACCTTC.

In this sample, this clonotype turned up a few times. This chain uses TRBV18 with TRBJ2-7; 7 bases fit TRBD1. This CDR3 comprises 14 residues. Germline CDR1 is KGHSH and CDR2 is LQKENI. J lost 0 bases, V lost 6 bases, and 5 bases had no gene match. DNA for the CDR3: TGTGCCAGCTCCGCAGGGGACAGCTCCTACGAGCAGTACTTC. Translating it yields CASSAGDSSYEQYF.

This chain links TRBV9 with TRBJ2-1; perhaps TRBD1 as D (6 bases). With 0 bases removed from V and 5 bases from J, the gap between germline ends came to 15 bases. Germline values: CDR1 SGDLS, CDR2 YYNGEE. The CDR3 runs 16 residues. For the CDR3, the DNA is TGTGCCAGCAGCGTAGAAGGGGGTAATGGCCACAATGAGCAGTTCTTC. Protein: CASSVEGGNGHNEQFF.

This clonotype came up a few times. This chain joins TRBV9 and TRBJ2-3; D gene unclear. CDR3 size: 12 residues. Trimming removed 2 bases from V and 7 bases from J, with 8 bases in between. Germline values: CDR1 SGDLS, CDR2 YYNGEE. The DNA of the CDR3 is TGTGCCAGCAGCGTGACTCCGCATACGCAGTATTTT. This sequence encodes CASSVTPHTQYF.

This clonotype was counted between two and nine times. This sequence may be a read error, since a much larger clone differs from it by one base. The chain couples TRBV5-5 to TRBJ2-3, with 8 bases lining up with TRBD2. This CDR3 is built from 15 residues. Germline loops: CDR1 SGHKS, CDR2 YYEKEE (reference sequence). The CDR3 nucleotides are TGTGCCGGCAGCTTGCGGGGGGTTTGGACAGATACGCAGTATTTT. Translated: CAGSLRGVWTDTQYF.

The chain couples TRBV12-3 or TRBV12-4 to TRBJ1-4; possible D gene TRBD1, 6 bases. Trimming pared 3 bases from V and 6 bases from J, leaving 11 bases between. This CDR3 has 14 amino acids. CDR3 nucleotides: TGTGCCAGCAGTTTCCAGGGGATGGATGAAAAACTGTTTTTT. Translated: CASSFQGMDEKLFF.

J is TRBJ1-2 and V is TRBV20-1; 7 bases are a match to TRBD1. In germline, CDR1 is DFQATT, CDR2 SNEGSKA (reference sequence). With V trimmed by 3 bases and J by 2 bases, 6 bases remained unmatched. This CDR3 is built from 14 residues. The CDR3 here is CSARFSDRNYGYTF. The CDR3 coding sequence is TGCAGTGCTAGGTTTTCGGACAGGAACTATGGCTACACCTTC.

This clonotype was counted only a few times. This chain links TRBV12-3 or TRBV12-4 with TRBJ2-7; 11 nucleotides match TRBD2. Trimming took 6 bases from V and 2 from J; bases not matched to a gene: 9. This CDR3 contains 16 residues. CDR3 sequence reads: CASSVRLAGLAYEQYF. The CDR3 region has the DNA TGTGCCAGCAGCGTCAGACTAGCGGGGTTAGCCTACGAGCAGTACTTC.

The chain uses TRBV7-2 and TRBJ2-7; weak D call: TRBD1 (7 bases). There are 15 residues in the CDR3. V lost 1 base and J 3 bases, leaving 13 bases between the germline ends. Germline CDR1 SGHTA, CDR2 FQGNSA. The DNA of the CDR3 is TGTACCAGCAGCTTAGGGGGGGACAGTATCTACGAGCAGTACTTC. This codes for CTSSLGGDSIYEQYF.

Regarding this clonotype: This may arise from a read error, as a much more abundant clone is one base away. V is TRBV20-1 and J is TRBJ2-5; possibly TRBD2 for D (5 bases). CDR1 and CDR2 (germline): DFQATT, SNEGSKA (reference sequence). Trimming took off 2 bases at V and 7 bases at J, with 17 bases between the two ends. CDR3 length equals 14 residues. CDR3 sequence (DNA): TGCAGTGCTAGATTGGGAGCCGGGCGGGCGACCCAGTACTTC. This sequence encodes CSARLGAGRATQYF.

This clonotype was seen a few times. The genes are TRBV5-1 and TRBJ2-1; 13 nucleotides agree with TRBD2. This CDR3 has 18 amino acids. Germline-derived CDR1 and CDR2 are SGHRS and YFSETQ. V shed 5 bases and J 0 bases; nucleotides not matched to a gene: 8. This CDR3 reads CASSWTSGGFSSYNEQFF. The CDR3 nucleotides are TGCGCCAGCAGTTGGACTAGCGGGGGCTTCAGCTCCTACAATGAGCAGTTCTTC.

As concerns this clonotype: One end of the junction fails to match germline, which may point to a read error. The chain combines TRBV5-1 with TRBJ1-1; D ambiguous. The germline V gene has CDR1 SGHRS and CDR2 YFSETQ. This CDR3 is 12 amino acids long. The DNA of the CDR3 is TGCACCAGCAGCCCGGGGAGCACTGAAGCTTTCTTT. Its translation: CTSSPGSTEAFF. The whole variable domain, remainder taken from reference TRBV5-1 and TRBJ1-1, is KAGVTQTPRYLIKTRGQQVTLSCSPISGHRSVSWYQQTPGQGLQFLFEYFSETQRNKGNFPGRFSGRQFSNSRSEMNVSTLELGDSALYLCTSSPGSTEAFFGQGTRLTVV.

This clonotype was seen repeatedly, ten times or more. V is TRBV3-1 and J is TRBJ2-7; unclear D gene. Per the germline V gene, CDR1 is LGHDT and CDR2 is YNNKEL (reference sequence). CDR3 length equals 14 residues. The V end was cut by 2 bases, the J end by 1 base, with 9 bases between. The CDR3 nucleotides read TGTGCCAGCAGCCAACCCCCTGAATCCTACGAGCAGTACTTC. It codes for CASSQPPESYEQYF.

Comments on this clonotype: The junction differs from germline at one of its ends, possibly a read error. The rearrangement joins TRBV7-7 to TRBJ2-3, with D possibly matching TRBD2 (6 bases). Germline V gives CDR1 SSHAT, CDR2 FNYEAQ (reference sequence). The length of the CDR3 is 14 residues. CDR3 DNA sequence: TGTGCCAGCAGCTTAGCCGGGGGAACAGATACGCGGTATTTT. Its translation: CASSLAGGTDTRYF. Full variable domain (remainder filled in from reference TRBV7-7 and TRBJ2-3): GAGVSQSPRYKVTKRGQDVTLRCDPISSHATLYWYQQALGQGPEFLTYFNYEAQPDKSGLPSDRFSAERPEGSISTLTIQRTEQRDSAMYRCASSLAGGTDTRYFGPGTRLTVL.

This chain joins TRBV5-1 and TRBJ2-5, with TRBD2 identical over 9 bases. The DNA end is a closer match to TRBJ2-7, so the J assignment may be wrong. This CDR3 contains 15 residues. Germline V lookup: CDR1 SGHRS, CDR2 YFSETQ. The CDR3: CASSLRLADSREQYF. In DNA form, the CDR3 reads TGCGCCAGCAGCTTGCGACTAGCGGATTCACGCGAGCAGTACTTC.

The gene calls are TRBV6-5 and TRBJ2-3, with D perhaps matching TRBD2 (5 bases). The CDR3 contains 19 residues. The V end lost 2 bases, the J end lost 0 bases, and 21 bases lay between the germline ends. Germline-derived CDR1 and CDR2 are MNHEY and SVGAGI. The CDR3 region has the DNA TGTGCCAGCAGTTACGGATTAGCGTATCCCCGCCCAAGCACAGATACGCAGTATTTT. Protein product: CASSYGLAYPRPSTDTQYF.

This clonotype was seen a few times. This chain links TRBV6-2 or TRBV6-3 with TRBJ2-5; D perhaps matches TRBD2 (5 bases). Trimming removed 10 bases at V and 7 bases at J, with 19 bases between. Per the germline V gene, CDR1 is MNHEY and CDR2 is SVGEGT. CDR3 length: 13 residues. This chain's CDR3 is CATKLGLVATQYF. CDR3 nucleotide sequence: TGTGCCACCAAACTAGGGCTCGTGGCGACCCAGTACTTC.

The rearrangement uses TRBV5-1 and TRBJ2-1; 8 bases agree with TRBD2. The CDR3 is 16 residues long. V lost 5 bases, J lost 6 bases, and 13 bases stayed unmatched. Germline-derived CDR1 and CDR2 are SGHRS and YFSETQ. CDR3 sequence: CASSSVWRGAGNEQFF. In DNA form, the CDR3 reads TGCGCCAGCAGTTCGGTGTGGCGGGGGGCAGGCAATGAGCAGTTCTTC.

In this sample, this clonotype turned up a few times. CDR3 nucleotide sequence: TGTGCCAGCAGCTTAGTTGCAAATAGGTACGAGCAGTACTTC. Translated: CASSLVANRYEQYF. V is TRBV7-2 and J is TRBJ2-7, with no clear D. V dropped 1 base and J dropped 4 bases, with 11 bases sitting between them. The CDR3 runs to 14 residues. Germline V gives CDR1 SGHTA, CDR2 FQGNSA.

This rearrangement joins TRBV28 to TRBJ2-3; tentatively, D is TRBD2 (5 bases). The CDR3 runs 14 residues. With 3 bases removed from V and 5 bases from J, the gap between germline ends came to 12 bases. From germline, CDR1 is MDHEN and CDR2 SYDVKM. The CDR3 protein is CASSLRHEGDTQYF. The CDR3 bases are TGTGCCAGCAGTTTGCGTCACGAGGGAGATACGCAGTATTTT.

The CDR3 is CASSPALTGEAYEQYF. In DNA form, the CDR3 reads TGCGCCAGCAGCCCGGCCTTGACAGGGGAGGCCTACGAGCAGTACTTC. The chain couples TRBV4-3 to TRBJ2-7; 8 bases fit TRBD1. The CDR3 runs 16 residues. Trimming at V came to 4 bases and at J to 2 bases, leaving 10 bases not matched to a gene. Germline lookup yields CDR1 LGHNA and CDR2 YSLEER.